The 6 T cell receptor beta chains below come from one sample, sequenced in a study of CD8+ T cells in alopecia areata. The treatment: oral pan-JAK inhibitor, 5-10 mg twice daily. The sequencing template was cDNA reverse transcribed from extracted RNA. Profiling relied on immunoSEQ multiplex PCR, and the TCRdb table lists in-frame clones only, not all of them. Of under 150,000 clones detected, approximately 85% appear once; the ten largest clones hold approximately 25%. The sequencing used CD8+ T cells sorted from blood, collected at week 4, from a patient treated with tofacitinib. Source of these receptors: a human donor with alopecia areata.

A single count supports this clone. The CDR3: CASSQYNEQFF. In nucleotides, the CDR3 is TGTGCCAGCAGTCAGTACAATGAGCAGTTCTTC. The rearrangement joins TRBV27 to TRBJ2-1; D gene uncertain. CDR3 length: 11 residues. Trimming left V 5 bases short and J 4 bases short, with 3 bases between. Looked up from germline, CDR1 is MNHEY and CDR2 is SMNVEV (reference sequence).

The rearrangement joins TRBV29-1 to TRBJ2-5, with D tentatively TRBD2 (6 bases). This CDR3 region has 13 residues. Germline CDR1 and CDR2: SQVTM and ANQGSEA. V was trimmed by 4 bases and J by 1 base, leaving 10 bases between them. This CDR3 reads CSVVGGTQETQYF. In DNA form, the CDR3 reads TGCAGCGTTGTAGGAGGGACCCAAGAGACCCAGTACTTC.

This CDR3 reads CASSQESGGPQQQYF. The CDR3 DNA follows: TGTGCCAGCAGCCAAGAAAGTGGGGGACCCCAACAGCAGTACTTC. This chain connects TRBV4-2 to TRBJ2-7, with D perhaps being TRBD1 or TRBD2 (5 bases each). The V end was cut by 0 bases, the J end by 8 bases, with 17 bases between. The CDR3 spans 15 residues. CDR1 and CDR2 from the germline V gene are LGHNA and YNFKEQ.

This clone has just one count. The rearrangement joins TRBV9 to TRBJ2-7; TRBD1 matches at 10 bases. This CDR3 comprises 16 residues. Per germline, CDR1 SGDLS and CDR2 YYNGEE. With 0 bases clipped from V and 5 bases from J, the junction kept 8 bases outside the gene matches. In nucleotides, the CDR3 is TGTGCCAGCAGCGTAGGATGGGGACAGGGGAGCCACGAGCAGTACTTC. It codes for CASSVGWGQGSHEQYF.

CDR3 DNA sequence: TGTGCCTCTACTGGAGGGAACACTGAAGCTTTCTTT. This sequence encodes CASTGGNTEAFF. The chain is built from TRBV28 and TRBJ1-1; no clear D. V was trimmed by 11 bases and J by 1 base, leaving 11 bases between them. Germline-derived CDR1 and CDR2 are MDHEN and SYDVKM. The CDR3 is 12 amino acids. Based on the CDR3 plus reference TRBV28 and TRBJ1-1, the full variable domain is DVKVTQSSRYLVKRTGEKVFLECVQDMDHENMFWYRQDPGLGLRLIYFSYDVKMKEKGDIPEGYSVSREKKERFSLILESASTNQTSMYLCASTGGNTEAFFGQGTRLTVV.

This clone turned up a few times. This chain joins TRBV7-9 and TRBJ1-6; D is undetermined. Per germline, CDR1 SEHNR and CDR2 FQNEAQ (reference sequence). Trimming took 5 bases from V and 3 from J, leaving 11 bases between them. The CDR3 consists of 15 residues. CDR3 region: CASSRDDYYNSPLHF. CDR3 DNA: TGTGCCAGCAGCCGCGACGACTACTATAATTCACCCCTCCACTTT.